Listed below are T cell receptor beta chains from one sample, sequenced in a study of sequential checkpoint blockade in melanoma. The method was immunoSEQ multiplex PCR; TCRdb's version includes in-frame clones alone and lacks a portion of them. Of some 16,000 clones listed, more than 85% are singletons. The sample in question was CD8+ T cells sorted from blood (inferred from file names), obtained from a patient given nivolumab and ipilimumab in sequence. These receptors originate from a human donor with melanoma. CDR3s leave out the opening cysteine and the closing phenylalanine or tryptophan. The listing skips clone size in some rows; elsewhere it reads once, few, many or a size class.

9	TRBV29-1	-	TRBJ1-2	SVGDRSGYT
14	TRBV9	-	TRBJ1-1	ASSVAAGALNTEAF
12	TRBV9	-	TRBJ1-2	ASRAAGAGYGYT
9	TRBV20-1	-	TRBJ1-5	SASTGQPQH
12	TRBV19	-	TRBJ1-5	ASSNRGGNQPQH
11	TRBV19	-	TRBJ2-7	ASSWSSGYEQY
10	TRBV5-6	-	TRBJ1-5	ASSLGTGKEH
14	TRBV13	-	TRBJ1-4	ASSSWTGSTNEKLF
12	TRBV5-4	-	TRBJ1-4	ASSFRGGGEKLF
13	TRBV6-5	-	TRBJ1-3	ASSPGVRAGNTIY
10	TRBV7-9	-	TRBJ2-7	ASSFAAGEQY
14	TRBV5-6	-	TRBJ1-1	ASSLGTGFVNTEAF
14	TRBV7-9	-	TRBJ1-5	ASSLGEVYSNQPQH
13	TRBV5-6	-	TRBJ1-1	ASSHPDRGRTEAF
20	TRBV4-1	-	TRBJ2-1	ASSQEPPPGLAGGTSYNEQF
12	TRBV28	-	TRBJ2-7	ASSFRGRTYEQY
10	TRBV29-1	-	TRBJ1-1	SVEYDSPEAF
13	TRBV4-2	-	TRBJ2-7	ASSQYPEDSYEQY
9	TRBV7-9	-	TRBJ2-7	ASSRTYEQY
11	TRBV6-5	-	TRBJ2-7	ASSYSLGPGEY
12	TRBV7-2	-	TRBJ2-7	ASSFSTGAYEQY
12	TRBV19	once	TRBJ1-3	ASTPQVFGNTIY
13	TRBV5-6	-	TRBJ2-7	ASSFGGGRGREQY
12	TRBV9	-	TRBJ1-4	ASSVGRANEKLF
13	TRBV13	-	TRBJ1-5	ASSQGQGQGQPQH
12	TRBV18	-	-	ASLSGDRAVEQY
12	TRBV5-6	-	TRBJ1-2	ASSLGETGFVYT
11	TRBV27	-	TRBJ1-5	ASSLAGNQPQH
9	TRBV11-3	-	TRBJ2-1	ASSLGAEQF
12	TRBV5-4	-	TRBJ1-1	ASSLGGLNTEAF
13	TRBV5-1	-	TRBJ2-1	ASSLAGQGTDEQF
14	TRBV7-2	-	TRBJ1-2	ASSSNTGTTGYGYT
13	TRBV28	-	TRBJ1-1	ASTSRDRGGTEAF
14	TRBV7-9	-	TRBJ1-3	ASSPSKGLFGNTIY
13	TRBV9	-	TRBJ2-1	ASSERTSGRNEQF
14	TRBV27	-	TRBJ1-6	ASSSHTGGSHSPLH
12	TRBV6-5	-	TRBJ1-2	ASSLQGGSYGYT
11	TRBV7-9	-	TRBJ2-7	ASSPVPGGEQY
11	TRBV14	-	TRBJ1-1	ASSQGRYGEAF
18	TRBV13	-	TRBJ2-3	ASSSLETSGREGSTDTQY
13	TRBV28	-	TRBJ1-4	ASSSPGTTNEKLF
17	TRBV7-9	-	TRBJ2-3	ASSSSPPPAGGSTDTQY
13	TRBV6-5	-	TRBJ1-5	ASSSQGHSNQPQH
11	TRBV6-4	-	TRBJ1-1	ASSDGQNTEAF
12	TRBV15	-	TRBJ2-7	ATSRDRGASEQY
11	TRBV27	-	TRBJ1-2	ASSPGQVPGYT
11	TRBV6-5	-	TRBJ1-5	ASSYTSYQPQH
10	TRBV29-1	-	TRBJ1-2	SVRQGVYGYT
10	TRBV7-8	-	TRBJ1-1	ASSLGGGEAF
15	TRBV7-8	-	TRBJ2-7	ASRRSGVLGTSGEQY
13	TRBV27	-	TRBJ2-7	ASSPIVAESYEQY
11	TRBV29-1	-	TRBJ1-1	SVPTGMNTEAF
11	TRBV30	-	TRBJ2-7	AWSLSGRYEQY
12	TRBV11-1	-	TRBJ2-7	ASSLLAGHYEQY
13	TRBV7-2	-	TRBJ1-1	ASSLPRQMNTEAF
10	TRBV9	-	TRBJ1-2	ASNRPREGYT
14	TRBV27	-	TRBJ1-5	ASSSTQRAFNQPQH
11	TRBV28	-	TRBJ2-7	ASSLGRAYEQY
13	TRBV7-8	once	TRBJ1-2	ASSLYGQEPNGYT